This T cell receptor beta chain was sequenced during a study of siplizumab effects on memory and regulatory T cells (dated by TCRdb to between 2018 and 2021). The study in broad terms: The study looked at the effect of siplizumab, an anti-CD2 antibody, on alloreactive T-cell subsets in allogeneic mixed lymphocyte reactions made from human PBMCs.

TCRbeta CDR3 sequencing was performed on sorted unstimulated T cells and on proliferating T cells recovered from mixed lymphocyte reactions. Fresh whole blood from some eleven HLA-typed healthy donors was used to isolate PBMCs. To map where alloreactive clones came from, CD4+ regulatory T cells in the unstimulated state were FACS-sorted. A word on this clone: This receptor's antigen is unknown. One base away there is no much larger clone; base qualities are not given.

Library generation was performed with the immunoSEQ multiplex PCR assay. The deep sequencing platform assayed about 10^5 TCR templates per sample. Genomic DNA extracted from sorted T cells was the material used for TCRbeta CDR3 sequencing. The original methods were these. The R programming language was used for clonal analysis of TCRbeta CDR3 data. Unstimulated samples were compared with post-reaction CFSE-low samples to define alloreactive CD4+ and CD8+ clones. By matching sequences to the repertoires of sorted unstimulated Treg and non-Treg cells, each alloreactive CD4+ clone was assigned a regulatory or non-regulatory origin. This is the immuneACCESS table as TCRdb keeps it, with only in-frame sequences that have V and J called. A part of the clones is gone; compared with another copy, unresolved V genes explain less than half, and the rest is unexplained. V and J calls and clone size are copied from that table; D and trimming were computed from the DNA. This sample holds more than 95,000 clones; about 94% were observed only once. Together, the top ten hold about 0.62% of the sample.

Summary of the overall study and its limitations: Whether proliferating Tregs from siplizumab cultures actually had suppressive function was not functionally confirmed. Among mappable alloreactive CD4+ clones, an average Treg-derived fraction of 68.8% was observed with siplizumab, compared with around 28% in control reactions. Compared with memory T cells, unstimulated naive T cells appeared more diverse, and naive cells seemed to make a substantial contribution to the alloresponse. Siplizumab significantly lowered the cumulative frequency of alloreactive sequences that could be traced to unstimulated CD4+ memory T cells. Because sequences at frequencies below about 10^-5 were poorly captured, only a minor fraction of alloreactive clones could be mapped back to unstimulated subsets. Roughly 75-97% of proliferating CD4+ or CD8+ clones could not be assigned a naive or memory phenotype.

V is cut by 5 bases and J by 0 bases, and the space between the germline ends is 8 bases. CDR3 length: 13 amino acids, cysteine to phenylalanine. Only the CDR3 DNA is retained, 39 bases long and in frame from the first base. CDR1 and CDR2 (GTSNPN, SVGIG) derive from the germline V gene (reference sequence). The TCR was taken from a human donor in good health. The receptor chain draws on TRBV30 and TRBJ1-3; the D gene cannot be named for sure. The specimen sequenced was Tregs sorted from blood. In nucleotides, the sequence is TGTGCCTGGGGGCCTTTCTCTGGAAACACCATATATTTT. It translates to CAWGPFSGNTIYF. Where the CDR3 stops, the reference TRBV30 and TRBJ1-3 genes take over; the full variable domain is SQTIHQWPATLVQPVGSPLSLECTVEGTSNPNLYWYRQAAGRGLQLLFYSVGIGQISSEVPQNLSASRPQDRQFILSSKKLLLSDSGFYLCAWGPFSGNTIYFGEGSWLTVV.